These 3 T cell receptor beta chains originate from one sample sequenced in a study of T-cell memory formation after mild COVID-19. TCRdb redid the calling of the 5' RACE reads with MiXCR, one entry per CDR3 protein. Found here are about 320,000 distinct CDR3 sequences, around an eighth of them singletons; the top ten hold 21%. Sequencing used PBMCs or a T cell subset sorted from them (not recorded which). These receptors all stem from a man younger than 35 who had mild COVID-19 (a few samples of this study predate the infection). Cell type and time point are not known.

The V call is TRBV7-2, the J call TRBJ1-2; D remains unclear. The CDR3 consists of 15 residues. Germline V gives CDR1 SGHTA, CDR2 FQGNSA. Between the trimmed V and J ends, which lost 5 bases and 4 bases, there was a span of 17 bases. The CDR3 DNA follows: TGTGCCAGCAGCCCACGACGAGGCAGCGTCTATGGCTACACCTTC. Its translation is CASSPRRGSVYGYTF.

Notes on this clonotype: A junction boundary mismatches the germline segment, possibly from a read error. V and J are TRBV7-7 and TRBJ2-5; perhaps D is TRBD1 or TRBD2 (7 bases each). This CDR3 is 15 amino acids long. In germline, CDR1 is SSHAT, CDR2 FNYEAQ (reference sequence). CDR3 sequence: CASSSGGDPVQTQYF. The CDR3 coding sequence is TGTGCTAGCAGCTCAGGGGGGGACCCCGTACAGACCCAGTACTTC. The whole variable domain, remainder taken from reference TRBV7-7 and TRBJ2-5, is GAGVSQSPRYKVTKRGQDVTLRCDPISSHATLYWYQQALGQGPEFLTYFNYEAQPDKSGLPSDRFSAERPEGSISTLTIQRTEQRDSAMYRCASSSGGDPVQTQYFGPGTRLLVL.

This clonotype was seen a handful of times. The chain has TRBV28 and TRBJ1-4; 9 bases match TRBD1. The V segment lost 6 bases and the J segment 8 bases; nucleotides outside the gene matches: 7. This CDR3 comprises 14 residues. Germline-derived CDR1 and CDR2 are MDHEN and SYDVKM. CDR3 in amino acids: CASSTGQGYEKLFF. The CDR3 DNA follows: TGTGCCAGCAGCACGGGACAGGGCTACGAAAAACTGTTTTTT.